What follows are 23 T cell receptor beta chains derived from one specimen sequenced in a study of blood T cell repertoires in COVID-19. Using immunoSEQ multiplex PCR, the repertoire was profiled, and TCRdb retains in-frame clones only, with some absent. The sample yields tens of thousands of clones, under 70% seen once. Sequenced material: peripheral blood. Every receptor here comes from a woman in her 70s with acute or convalescent COVID-19.

This chain links TRBV7-9 with TRBJ1-2; D not resolved. CDR1 and CDR2 from the germline V gene are SEHNR and FQNEAQ (reference sequence). Trimming cost V 5 bases and J 5 bases, with 21 bases left between them. The length of the CDR3 is 16 residues. CDR3: CASSGIGSGENYGYTF. In nucleotides, the CDR3 is TGTGCCAGCAGCGGTATCGGGAGTGGGGAGAATTATGGCTACACCTTC.

This chain joins TRBV5-5 and TRBJ2-3, with 7 bases aligning to TRBD2. From germline, CDR1 is SGHKS and CDR2 YYEKEE (reference sequence). CDR3 length: 15 residues. V lost 1 base, J lost 4 bases, and 6 bases stayed unmatched. This chain's CDR3 is CASSLKVAGADTQYF. The CDR3 nucleotides are TGTGCCAGCAGCTTGAAAGTGGCGGGGGCAGATACGCAGTATTTT.

The rearrangement links TRBV10-3 to TRBJ1-5, with 8 bases identical to TRBD1. CDR1 is ENHRY, CDR2 SYGVKD, per germline. CDR3 length: 14 amino acids. With 4 bases clipped from V and 4 bases from J, the junction kept 3 bases outside the gene matches. The CDR3 loop reads CAISVDRENQPQHF. CDR3 in DNA: TGTGCCATCAGTGTGGACAGGGAGAATCAGCCCCAGCATTTT.

The V call is TRBV5-1, the J call TRBJ2-3; weak D call: TRBD2 (6 bases). Looked up from germline, CDR1 is SGHRS and CDR2 is YFSETQ. CDR3 length: 14 amino acids. Trimming shortened V by 2 bases and J by 4 bases, and 11 bases separated the two germline ends. CDR3: CASSFGGMADTQYF. CDR3 DNA sequence: TGCGCCAGCAGCTTCGGGGGTATGGCAGATACGCAGTATTTT.

This clone was recorded once. This chain links TRBV7-9 with TRBJ1-3; D is ambiguous. This CDR3 region has 16 residues. Germline lookup yields CDR1 SEHNR and CDR2 FQNEAQ (reference sequence). Trimming removed 5 bases from V and 0 bases from J, with 14 bases in between. The CDR3 DNA follows: TGTGCCAGCAGCCAAGCGACCGGATCCTCTGGAAACACCATATATTTT. It specifies CASSQATGSSGNTIYF. Looking up the rest from reference TRBV7-9 and TRBJ1-3 gives the full variable domain: DTGVSQNPRHKITKRGQNVTFRCDPISEHNRLYWYRQTLGQGPEFLTYFQNEAQLEKSRLLSDRFSAERPKGSFSTLEIQRTEQGDSAMYLCASSQATGSSGNTIYFGEGSWLTVV.

The V call is TRBV5-6, the J call TRBJ2-7, with a weak D call TRBD2 (5 bases). The CDR3 has 15 amino acids. Trimming took 6 bases from V and 0 from J, leaving 16 bases between them. In germline, CDR1 is SGHDT, CDR2 YYEEEE. CDR3 coding DNA: TGTGCCAGCACCGGAAGCGGAACCTTCTCCTACGAGCAGTACTTC. Protein sequence: CASTGSGTFSYEQYF.

V is TRBV4-3 and J is TRBJ1-5; D remains unclear. The germline V and J ends were trimmed by 0 bases and 0 bases, with 9 bases remaining between them. This CDR3 spans 16 amino acids. Germline loops: CDR1 LGHNA, CDR2 YSLEER. The CDR3 here is CASSQDWHDSNQPQHF. The DNA of the CDR3 is TGCGCCAGCAGCCAAGATTGGCACGATAGCAATCAGCCCCAGCATTTT.

This clone was recorded a few times. The chain carries TRBV18 and TRBJ2-1, with 10 bases lining up with TRBD2. V was clipped by 1 base and J by 4 bases; unmatched bases: 4. Germline CDR1 and CDR2: KGHSH and LQKENI. The CDR3 covers 16 residues. The CDR3 is CASSPQLAGLYNEQFF. The CDR3 DNA follows: TGTGCCAGCTCACCACAACTAGCGGGATTGTACAATGAGCAGTTCTTC. The full variable domain, in which reference TRBV18 and TRBJ2-1 provide the parts outside the CDR3, is NAGVMQNPRHLVRRRGQEARLRCSPMKGHSHVYWYRQLPEEGLKFMVYLQKENIIDESGMPKERFSAEFPKEGPSILRIQQVVRGDSAAYFCASSPQLAGLYNEQFFGPGTRLTVL.

V is TRBV9 and J is TRBJ2-7; D might be TRBD2 (6 bases). The length of the CDR3 is 15 residues. V dropped 0 bases and J dropped 2 bases, with 12 bases sitting between them. In germline, CDR1 is SGDLS, CDR2 YYNGEE. CDR3 in DNA: TGTGCCAGCAGCGTAGACGCGGGGACCACCTACGAGCAGTACTTC. Translating gives CASSVDAGTTYEQYF.

J is TRBJ2-7 and V is TRBV4-3, with D possibly TRBD2 on 6 matching bases. V was clipped by 0 bases and J by 2 bases, with 11 bases between them. The CDR3 is made up of 15 amino acids. Germline loops: CDR1 LGHNA, CDR2 YSLEER. CDR3 region: CASSQDRLGAYEQYF. CDR3 coding DNA: TGCGCCAGCAGCCAAGATAGACTAGGAGCCTACGAGCAGTACTTC.

This clone was picked up a small number of times. The chain couples TRBV28 to TRBJ2-7; 9 nucleotides line up with TRBD2. From germline, CDR1 is MDHEN and CDR2 SYDVKM. The CDR3 totals 15 residues. The V segment lost 5 bases and the J segment 1 base; nucleotides outside the gene matches: 6. For the CDR3, the DNA is TGTGCCAGCAGTGTGACTAGCGGCCCTTCCTACGAGCAGTACTTC. Protein: CASSVTSGPSYEQYF.

This clone turned up a few times. The CDR3 region is CASSLEAGVVTGELFF. The CDR3 DNA is TGTGCCAGCAGCCTCGAGGCGGGGGTCGTCACCGGGGAGCTGTTTTTT. The chain recombines TRBV14 with TRBJ2-2; TRBD2 agrees at 7 bases. Germline CDR1 is SGHDN and CDR2 is FVKESK. The CDR3 is made up of 16 amino acids. V trimming: 4 bases; J trimming: 4 bases; junction bases outside the gene matches: 9.

This clone was counted a few times. The chain employs TRBV19 and TRBJ1-2; D might be TRBD1 (6 bases). Germline CDR1 is LNHDA and CDR2 is SQIVND (reference sequence). This CDR3 contains 16 residues. Trimming pared 7 bases from V and 0 bases from J, leaving 18 bases between. The CDR3 DNA reads TGTGCCAGTAACCCAAAAAAGGGACATTCTAACTATGGCTACACCTTC. Its translation is CASNPKKGHSNYGYTF.

This clone was seen only a few times. The chain has TRBV29-1 and TRBJ1-1, with TRBD1 matching over 8 bases. Germline loops: CDR1 SQVTM, CDR2 ANQGSEA. This CDR3 region has 16 residues. After removal of 5 bases from V and 0 bases from J, the junction contained 11 bases not matched to a gene. The CDR3 coding sequence is TGCAGCGTTAAGACTTTCCGGGACAGGATGAACACTGAAGCTTTCTTT. This translates into CSVKTFRDRMNTEAFF.

This clone was recorded only once. The chain links TRBV2 to TRBJ1-6, with D perhaps TRBD1 (6 bases). The CDR3 runs 15 residues. V shed 3 bases and J shed 5 bases, with 11 bases lying between them. CDR1 and CDR2 (germline): SNHLY, FYNNEI. The CDR3 DNA sequence: TGTGCCAGCAGTGATTCGGACAGAAATAATTCACCCCTCCACTTT. This encodes CASSDSDRNNSPLHF.

The rearrangement links TRBV6-1 to TRBJ1-5; 8 bases map to TRBD1. Germline loops: CDR1 MNHNS, CDR2 SASEGT. This CDR3 is 17 amino acids long. Trimming removed 3 bases from V and 6 bases from J; junction bases left unmatched: 13. CDR3 residues: CASSEETGVLGGQPQHF. In DNA form, the CDR3 reads TGTGCCAGCAGTGAGGAGACAGGGGTTCTAGGGGGTCAGCCCCAGCATTTT.

The chain couples TRBV27 to TRBJ2-2, with 10 bases matching TRBD1. The CDR3 extends over 17 amino acids. CDR1 and CDR2 from the germline V gene are MNHEY and SMNVEV (reference sequence). V shed 6 bases and J 6 bases; nucleotides not matched to a gene: 13. The CDR3 nucleotides read TGTGCCAGCAGCCCAGCTCCGGGACAGGGGATTCCCGGGGAGCTGTTTTTT. Translation gives CASSPAPGQGIPGELFF.

The chain uses TRBV7-8 and TRBJ2-3; D is ambiguous. Germline values: CDR1 SGHVS, CDR2 FQNEAQ. The length of the CDR3 is 13 residues. Deletions cut 5 bases from V and 4 bases from J, with 10 bases between. The CDR3 loop reads CASSPGPSDTQYF. CDR3 sequence (DNA): TGTGCCAGCAGCCCCGGTCCCTCAGATACGCAGTATTTT.

The gene calls are TRBV28 and TRBJ1-5, with 7 bases identical to TRBD1. The CDR3 totals 16 residues. Germline lookup yields CDR1 MDHEN and CDR2 SYDVKM. Germline trimming cut 6 bases from V and 4 bases from J; bases unmatched to any gene: 12. CDR3 in amino acids: CASSLLTGRGNQPQHF. As DNA, the CDR3 is TGTGCCAGCAGCCTCCTAACTGGCAGGGGGAATCAGCCCCAGCATTTT.

This chain links TRBV9 with TRBJ2-7; D might be TRBD2 (5 bases). The ends were cut back, 0 bases at V and 4 bases at J, with 11 bases in the middle. This CDR3 is 14 amino acids long. Germline V CDR1 and CDR2: SGDLS, YYNGEE. The chain's CDR3 is CASSVGEGTYEQYF. The DNA for the CDR3 is TGTGCCAGCAGCGTAGGAGAGGGCACTTACGAGCAGTACTTC. Looking up the rest from reference TRBV9 and TRBJ2-7 gives the full variable domain: DSGVTQTPKHLITATGQRVTLRCSPRSGDLSVYWYQQSLDQGLQFLIQYYNGEERAKGNILERFSAQQFPDLHSELNLSSLELGDSALYFCASSVGEGTYEQYFGPGTRLTVT.

This clone is a singleton in its sample. The chain joins TRBV2 to TRBJ2-2, with TRBD2 identical over 9 bases. The CDR3 consists of 18 residues. CDR1 is SNHLY and CDR2 is FYNNEI in the germline V gene. V was clipped by 6 bases and J by 4 bases; unmatched bases: 15. The CDR3 nucleotides read TGTGCCAGCAGCGACCCCTCAGGTAGCGGGGGCCCCACCGGGGAGCTGTTTTTT. Amino acid sequence: CASSDPSGSGGPTGELFF.

The chain employs TRBV11-2 and TRBJ2-2; D is perhaps TRBD2 (6 bases). This CDR3 has 16 residues. The V gene's germline CDR1 is SGHAT and CDR2 FQNNGV. Trimming left V 5 bases short and J 6 bases short, with 19 bases between. CDR3 amino acids: CASSPTPAGYPGELFF. For the CDR3, the DNA is TGTGCCAGCAGCCCGACCCCGGCGGGATACCCCGGGGAGCTGTTTTTT.

This clone was counted only a few times. The CDR3 loop is CARGLENTDTQYF. CDR3 nucleotides: TGTGCCAGGGGACTGGAAAACACAGATACGCAGTATTTT. The chain joins TRBV2 to TRBJ2-3; tentative D call: TRBD2 (6 bases). The germline CDR1 and CDR2 sequences are SNHLY and FYNNEI. V gave up 9 bases and J gave up 2 bases, with 12 bases separating them. This CDR3 is 13 amino acids long.